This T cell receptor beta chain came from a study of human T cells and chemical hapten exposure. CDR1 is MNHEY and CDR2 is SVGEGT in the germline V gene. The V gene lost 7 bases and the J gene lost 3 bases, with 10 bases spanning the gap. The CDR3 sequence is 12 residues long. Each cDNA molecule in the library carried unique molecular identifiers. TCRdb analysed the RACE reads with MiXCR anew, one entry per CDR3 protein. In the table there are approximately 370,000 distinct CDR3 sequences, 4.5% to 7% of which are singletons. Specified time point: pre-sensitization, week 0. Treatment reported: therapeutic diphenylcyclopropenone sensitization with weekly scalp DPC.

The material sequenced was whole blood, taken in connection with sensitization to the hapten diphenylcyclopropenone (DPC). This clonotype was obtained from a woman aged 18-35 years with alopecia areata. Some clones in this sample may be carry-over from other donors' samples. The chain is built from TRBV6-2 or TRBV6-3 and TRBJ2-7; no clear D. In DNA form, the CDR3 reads TGTGCCAGCACCAGCAGTTTCTACGAGCAGTACTTC. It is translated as CASTSSFYEQYF.